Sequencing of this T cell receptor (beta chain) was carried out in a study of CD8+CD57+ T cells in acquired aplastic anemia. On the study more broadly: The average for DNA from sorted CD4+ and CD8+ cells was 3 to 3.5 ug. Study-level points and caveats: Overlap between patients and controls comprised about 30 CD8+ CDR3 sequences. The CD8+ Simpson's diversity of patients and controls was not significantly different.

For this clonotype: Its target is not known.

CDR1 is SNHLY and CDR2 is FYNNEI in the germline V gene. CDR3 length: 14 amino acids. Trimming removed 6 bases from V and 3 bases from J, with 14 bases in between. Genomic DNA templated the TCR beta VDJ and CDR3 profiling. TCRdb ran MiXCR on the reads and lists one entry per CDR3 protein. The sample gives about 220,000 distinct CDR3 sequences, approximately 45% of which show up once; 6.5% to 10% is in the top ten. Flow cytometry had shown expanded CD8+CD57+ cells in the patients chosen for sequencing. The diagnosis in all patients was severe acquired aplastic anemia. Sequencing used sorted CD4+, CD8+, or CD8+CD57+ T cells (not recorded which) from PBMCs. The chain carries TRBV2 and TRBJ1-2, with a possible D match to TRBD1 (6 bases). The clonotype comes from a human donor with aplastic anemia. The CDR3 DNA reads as TGTGCCAGCAGATATATTGGGACATACTATGGCTACACCTTC. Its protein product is CASRYIGTYYGYTF.